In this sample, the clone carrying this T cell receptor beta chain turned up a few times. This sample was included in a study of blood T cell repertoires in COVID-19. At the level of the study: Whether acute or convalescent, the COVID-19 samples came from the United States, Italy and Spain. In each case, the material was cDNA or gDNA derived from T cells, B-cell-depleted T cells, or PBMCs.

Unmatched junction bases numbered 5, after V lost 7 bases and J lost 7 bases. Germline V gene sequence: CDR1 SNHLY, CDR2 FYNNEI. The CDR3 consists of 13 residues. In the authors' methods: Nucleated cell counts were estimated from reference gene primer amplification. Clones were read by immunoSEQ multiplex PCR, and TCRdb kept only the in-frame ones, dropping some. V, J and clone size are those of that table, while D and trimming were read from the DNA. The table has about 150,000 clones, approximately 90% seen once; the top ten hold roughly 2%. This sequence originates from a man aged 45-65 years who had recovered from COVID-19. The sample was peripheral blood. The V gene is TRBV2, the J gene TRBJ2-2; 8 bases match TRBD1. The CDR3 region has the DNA TGTGCCAGCATGGGACAGGCGGACGGGGAGCTGTTTTTT. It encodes CASMGQADGELFF.